A selection of T cell receptor beta chains follows, all from one sample in a study of cytomegalovirus exposure and HLA in healthy donors. Clones were sequenced by immunoSEQ multiplex PCR, and TCRdb holds only the in-frame ones, with some missing. The sample contains 90,000 to 140,000 clones, approximately 82% of which appear only once. The sequencing input was PBMCs. These receptors came from a man aged 40-49 years in good health and CMV-seropositive. Both conserved end residues are part of each CDR3. The listing skips clone size in some rows; elsewhere it reads once, few, many or a size class.

CDR3aa,v_gene,abundance
CASSSIEGLGNNEQFF,TRBV5-4,NA
CASSPRTGEKLFF,TRBV28,NA
CATFTSGGGTGELFF,TRBV10-3,NA
CASSQEGTEAFF,TRBV16,NA
CASSSGATGEKLFF,TRBV7-2,NA
CASSPTGTRRGMNTEAFF,TRBV7-9,NA
CASSLQNSYEQYF,TRBV13,NA
CASRPGLATINEQFF,TRBV5-1,NA
CASSLPTSDTEAFF,TRBV5-4,NA
CASSAQGVYEQYF,TRBV6-5,NA
CASSDSMLTGHYGYTF,TRBV6-4,few
CASSQEAQDRVTGRTYEQYF,TRBV4-2,NA
CAWSAGGSNQPQHF,TRBV30,NA
CASSINREDTQYF,TRBV11-3,NA
CAISDPRGGIGELFF,TRBV10-3,NA
CASSGPSGGALDTQYF,TRBV5-8,NA
CASSKDRAGIYEQYF,TRBV7-9,NA
CASSYRRLTGGVSEAFF,TRBV7-2,NA
CASSRNLDNEQFF,TRBV11-3,NA
CASSEATPWMGGTQYF,TRBV2,NA
CASSLEHGLRGGNEQFF,TRBV11-3,NA
CASSLNRGISYEQYF,TRBV18,NA
CATSRDSLSYEQYF,TRBV15,once
CASNEGRTGEGYTF,TRBV2,once
CASSVTGERGNEKLFF,TRBV9,NA
CASSGRVNTEAFF,TRBV5-6,NA
CASSSPSGSTDNEQFF,TRBV11-3,NA
CASSPGRGRETQYF,TRBV7-2,NA
CATLDRVAMNTEAFF,TRBV28,few
CASSTPGQLNSPLHF,TRBV9,once
CASSGANSYNSPLHF,TRBV19,NA
CASSLGGEEQYF,TRBV11-2,NA
CASSLSGKQFF,TRBV7-2,NA
CASSQGGGSNTGELFF,TRBV4-2,NA
CAWGRGYSGNTIYF,TRBV30,NA
CASRVGAWYQETQYF,TRBV6-5,NA
CASSLTGDAFF,TRBV6-6,once
CASSQYGGGNEKLFF,TRBV16,NA
CASSGGSSYNEQFF,TRBV2,NA
CASAPRGQSSYEQYF,TRBV27,NA
CASIDVGGYSPLHF,TRBV28,NA
CASRGGDLNTEAFF,TRBV12-5,NA
CAISLAGESYEQYF,TRBV5-4,NA
CASSSGDGSYEQYF,TRBV5-1,NA
CASSETGENTEAFF,TRBV6-6,NA
CASSQGGAGNTEAFF,TRBV4-3,few
CASSEAHGSGSYYEQYF,TRBV6-1,NA
CASSSLGWGGSGYTF,TRBV7-9,NA